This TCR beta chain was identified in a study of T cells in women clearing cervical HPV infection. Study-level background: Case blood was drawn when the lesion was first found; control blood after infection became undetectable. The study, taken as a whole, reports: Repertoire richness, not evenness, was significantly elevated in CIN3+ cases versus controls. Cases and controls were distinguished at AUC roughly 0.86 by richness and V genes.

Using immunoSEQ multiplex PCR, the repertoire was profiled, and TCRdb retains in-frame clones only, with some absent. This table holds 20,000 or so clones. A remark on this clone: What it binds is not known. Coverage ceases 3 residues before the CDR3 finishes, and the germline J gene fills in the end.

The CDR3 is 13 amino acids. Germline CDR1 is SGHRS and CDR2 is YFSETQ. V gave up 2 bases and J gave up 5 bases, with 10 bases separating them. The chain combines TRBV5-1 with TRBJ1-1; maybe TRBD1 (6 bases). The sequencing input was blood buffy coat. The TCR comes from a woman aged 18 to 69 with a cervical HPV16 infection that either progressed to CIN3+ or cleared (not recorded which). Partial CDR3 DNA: TGCGCCAGCAGCTTTCGAGGGGGAACTGAA. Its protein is CASSFRGGTE. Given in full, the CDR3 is CASSFRGGTEAFF.